These 19 T cell receptor beta chains share one sample of origin, sequenced in a study of T cells after yellow fever vaccination. TCRdb processed the 5' RACE reads anew with MiXCR; each CDR3 protein has one entry. The sample comprises approximately 70,000 distinct CDR3 sequences, over 6.5% of which are singletons, and 35% to 40% rests with the top ten. The source material was CD8+ T cells sorted from PBMCs, sampled more than 40 days after the first yellow fever vaccination. The receptors derive from a man between 18 and 29 years old who received the YFV17D yellow fever vaccine.

This clonotype was detected many times. V usage is TRBV24-1 and J usage is TRBJ2-1; TRBD2 might be the D (5 bases). V gave up 7 bases and J gave up 8 bases, with 14 bases separating them. In germline, CDR1 is KGHDR, CDR2 SFDVKD. The CDR3 consists of 13 residues. The CDR3 nucleotides read TGTGCCACCAGCCCACGGGGAGACGATGAGCAGTTCTTC. Amino acid sequence: CATSPRGDDEQFF.

This clonotype has ten or more counts. The V and J genes are TRBV11-3 and TRBJ2-5; the match to TRBD1 covers 7 bases. V lost 5 bases, J lost 2 bases, and 5 bases stayed unmatched. Per the germline V gene, CDR1 is SGHNT and CDR2 is YENEEA. The CDR3 sequence is 14 residues long. The CDR3 bases are TGTGCCAGCAGCACAACAGGGGCGCAAGAGACCCAGTACTTC. It yields the protein CASSTTGAQETQYF.

There are a few counts of this clonotype. This chain links TRBV6-1 with TRBJ2-1; 14 nucleotides line up with TRBD2. Germline CDR1 reads MNHNS; CDR2 reads SASEGT. The length of the CDR3 is 17 residues. V was clipped by 4 bases and J by 7 bases; unmatched bases: 9. DNA of the CDR3: TGTGCCAGCAGTGCGACTAGCGGGGGGGCTGGGGGGAATGAGCAGTTCTTC. This codes for CASSATSGGAGGNEQFF.

The J gene is TRBJ1-5, the V gene TRBV6-5; the D is unclear. Germline CDR1 is MNHEY and CDR2 is SVGAGI. The CDR3 length is 16 residues. Trimming shortened V by 2 bases and J by 4 bases, and 15 bases separated the two germline ends. The CDR3, as DNA: TGTGCCAGCAGTTACACCATGGAAGCCGTAAATCAGCCCCAGCATTTT. Its protein is CASSYTMEAVNQPQHF.

This clonotype was recorded at least ten times. As DNA, the CDR3 is TGCGCCAGCAGATTTGGCTTCAGCTACGAGCAGTACTTC. It specifies CASRFGFSYEQYF. The chain couples TRBV5-1 to TRBJ2-7; D gene uncertain. Germline CDR1 and CDR2: SGHRS and YFSETQ. The CDR3 totals 13 residues. Trimming left V 5 bases short and J 3 bases short, with 12 bases between.

This clonotype was detected many times. The chain links TRBV4-3 to TRBJ1-1; D remains ambiguous. This CDR3 region has 13 residues. Trimming removed 1 base from V and 1 base from J, with 4 bases in between. Germline CDR1 and CDR2: LGHNA and YSLEER. CDR3 in amino acids: CASSQAGNTEAFF. The CDR3 bases are TGCGCCAGCAGCCAAGCCGGGAACACTGAAGCTTTCTTT.

The chain carries TRBV9 and TRBJ2-3; 7 nucleotides match TRBD2. This CDR3 comprises 16 residues. V dropped 4 bases and J dropped 4; count of bases not matched to a gene: 12. Germline CDR1 and CDR2: SGDLS and YYNGEE. CDR3 sequence reads: CASSSPSTSSADTQYF. CDR3 DNA sequence: TGTGCCAGCAGCTCCCCGTCGACTAGCTCCGCAGATACGCAGTATTTT.

This clonotype was counted many times. CDR3: CASTETSGIYNEQFF. In DNA, the CDR3 is TGTGCCAGCACCGAGACTAGCGGGATTTACAATGAGCAGTTCTTC. The J gene is TRBJ2-1, the V gene TRBV7-9, with TRBD2 matching 11 bases. Germline-derived CDR1 and CDR2 are SEHNR and FQNEAQ (reference sequence). The CDR3 is made up of 15 amino acids. The V and J ends lost 7 bases and 4 bases, in that order; junction bases with no gene match: 6.

This clonotype was counted at least ten times. The rearrangement uses TRBV12-3 or TRBV12-4 and TRBJ2-2, with 9 nucleotides matching TRBD1. This CDR3 contains 13 residues. J lost 7 bases, V lost 7 bases, and 4 bases had no gene match. This CDR3 is CASIGDRVGELFF. The DNA of the CDR3 is TGTGCCAGCATCGGGGACAGGGTCGGGGAGCTGTTTTTT.

This clonotype was recorded at least ten times. V and J are TRBV4-1 and TRBJ2-1; 9 bases fit TRBD2. The germline V gene encodes CDR1 MGHRA and CDR2 YSYEKL. This CDR3 has 16 amino acids. The V and J ends lost 4 bases and 10 bases, in that order; junction bases with no gene match: 14. The CDR3 DNA reads as TGCGCCAGCAGCCCGAGCGAACTAGCGGGCCATTACGAGCAGTTCTTC. This encodes CASSPSELAGHYEQFF.

This clonotype appeared many times. V and J are TRBV6-1 and TRBJ2-1, with 9 nucleotides matching TRBD2. The V gene's germline CDR1 is MNHNS and CDR2 SASEGT. The CDR3 covers 17 residues. Trimming took 0 bases from V and 0 from J; bases not matched to a gene: 3. This chain's CDR3 is CASSEARGGSSYNEQFF. As DNA, the CDR3 is TGTGCCAGCAGTGAAGCGCGGGGGGGTAGCTCCTACAATGAGCAGTTCTTC.

This clonotype appeared many times. This chain connects TRBV4-3 to TRBJ2-7; D gene unclear. The ends were cut back, 3 bases at V and 1 base at J, with 7 bases in the middle. This CDR3 spans 13 amino acids. CDR1 is LGHNA, CDR2 YSLEER, per germline. The CDR3 region is CASSQDTSYEQYF. CDR3 bases: TGCGCCAGCAGCCAGGATACTTCCTACGAGCAGTACTTC.

Many counts were recorded for this clonotype. The chain combines TRBV12-3 or TRBV12-4 with TRBJ2-2; D call uncertain. The CDR3 is made up of 12 amino acids. V gave up 4 bases and J gave up 5 bases, with 5 bases separating them. CDR3 in DNA: TGTGCCAGCAGTTGGGGAACCGGGGAGCTGTTTTTT. This sequence encodes CASSWGTGELFF.

This clonotype was seen only a few times. The V and J genes are TRBV19 and TRBJ1-5; no clear D gene. This CDR3 is 15 amino acids long. Germline V gene sequence: CDR1 LNHDA, CDR2 SQIVND (reference sequence). The germline V and J ends were trimmed by 5 bases and 8 bases, with 19 bases remaining between them. CDR3 DNA sequence: TGTGCCAGTAGTCCGAAGGGTGGGCCATTTGAGCCCCAGCATTTT. It codes for CASSPKGGPFEPQHF.

CDR3 protein: CASSFLGPSYEQYF. The CDR3 DNA follows: TGTGCCAGCAGTTTTCTTGGACCCTCCTACGAGCAGTACTTC. The V call is TRBV27, the J call TRBJ2-7; D uncertain. This CDR3 spans 14 amino acids. The germline V gene has CDR1 MNHEY and CDR2 SMNVEV (reference sequence). V lost 3 bases and J 0 bases, leaving 9 bases between the germline ends.

This clonotype has more than one count but fewer than ten. This chain joins TRBV2 and TRBJ2-6; the D gene is possibly TRBD1 (6 bases). The CDR3 sequence is 19 residues long. V was cut by 7 bases and J by 1 base, with 23 bases left in between. Germline values: CDR1 SNHLY, CDR2 FYNNEI. The CDR3, as DNA: TGTGCCAGCATGCCCACTATAGAACAGGGAAGGTCTGGGGCCAACGTCCTGACTTTC. This codes for CASMPTIEQGRSGANVLTF.

This clonotype has ten or more counts. The rearrangement uses TRBV7-2 and TRBJ1-1, with D tentatively TRBD1 (5 bases). Trimming removed 6 bases at V and 4 bases at J, with 12 bases between. The CDR3 is made up of 13 amino acids. Germline loops: CDR1 SGHTA, CDR2 FQGNSA. CDR3 sequence (DNA): TGTGCCAGCAGGCCAGGGAGGACCACTGAAGCTTTCTTT. It yields the protein CASRPGRTTEAFF.

This clonotype was observed many times. In DNA, the CDR3 is TGTGCCAGCAGACCGATTACAGGGTCTGAAGCTTTCTTT. Translation gives CASRPITGSEAFF. The chain combines TRBV6-6 with TRBJ1-1, with D maybe TRBD1 (6 bases). V was pared by 6 bases and J by 6 bases, with 14 bases between. CDR1 is MNHNY and CDR2 is SVGAGI in the germline V gene (reference sequence). The CDR3 spans 13 residues.

This clonotype has ten or more counts. The V gene is TRBV28, the J gene TRBJ1-3; D remains ambiguous. This CDR3 contains 15 residues. Germline V lookup: CDR1 MDHEN, CDR2 SYDVKM. V was cut by 4 bases and J by 0 bases, with 10 bases left in between. CDR3: CASSSAGRSGNTIYF. For the CDR3, the DNA is TGTGCCAGCAGTTCTGCTGGACGCTCTGGAAACACCATATATTTT.